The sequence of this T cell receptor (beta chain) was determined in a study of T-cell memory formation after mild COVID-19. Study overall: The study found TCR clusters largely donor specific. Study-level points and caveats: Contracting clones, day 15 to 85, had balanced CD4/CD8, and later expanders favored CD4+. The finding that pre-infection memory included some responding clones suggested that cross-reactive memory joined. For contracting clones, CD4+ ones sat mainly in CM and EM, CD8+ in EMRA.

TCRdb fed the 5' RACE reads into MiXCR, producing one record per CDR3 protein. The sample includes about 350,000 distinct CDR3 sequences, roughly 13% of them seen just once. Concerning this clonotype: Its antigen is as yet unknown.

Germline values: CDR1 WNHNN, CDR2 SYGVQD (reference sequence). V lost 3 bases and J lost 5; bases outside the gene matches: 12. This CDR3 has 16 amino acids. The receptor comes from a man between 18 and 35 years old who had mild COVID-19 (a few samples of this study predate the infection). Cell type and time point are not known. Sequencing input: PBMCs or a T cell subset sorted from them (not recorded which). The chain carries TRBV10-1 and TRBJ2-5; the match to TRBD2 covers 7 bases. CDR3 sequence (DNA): TGCGCCAGCAGTGAATGGACCTCGGGGGGAACGGAGACCCAGTACTTC. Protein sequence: CASSEWTSGGTETQYF.